The 26 T cell receptor beta chains presented below share a single source sample, sequenced in a study of blood T cells in healthy people across ages. It was with a sample-barcoded 5' primer and a J-beta primer mix that a second PCR of roughly 7 to 12 cycles was run. Via MiXCR, TCRdb re-called the 5' RACE reads, giving one row per CDR3 protein. The data show over 950,000 distinct CDR3 sequences, roughly 51% seen once. Sequenced: blood. Every receptor here comes from a woman aged 55 to 70 in good health.

Only a few counts were recorded for this clonotype. This chain connects TRBV6-5 to TRBJ2-4, with a weak D call TRBD2 (5 bases). The J call is in doubt because the DNA end fits TRBJ2-7 better. From germline, CDR1 is MNHEY and CDR2 SVGAGI. The CDR3 totals 15 residues. In DNA form, the CDR3 reads TGTGCCAGCAGTTACTCGCTCGGGATCCCCTACGAGCAGTACTTC. Translating it yields CASSYSLGIPYEQYF.

This clonotype was seen a few times. The chain employs TRBV6-1 and TRBJ1-6; D ambiguous. In germline, CDR1 is MNHNS, CDR2 SASEGT. V gave up 7 bases and J gave up 5 bases, with 6 bases separating them. CDR3 size: 12 residues. CDR3: CASKQHNSPLHF. The CDR3, as DNA: TGTGCCAGCAAGCAGCATAATTCACCCCTCCACTTT.

The rearrangement uses TRBV5-1 and TRBJ2-3; possible D gene TRBD2, 6 bases. The CDR3 spans 16 residues. V lost 2 bases to trimming and J lost 0 bases, with 13 bases between them. Germline loops: CDR1 SGHRS, CDR2 YFSETQ. The CDR3 reads CASSLLSSGSTDTQYF. In nucleotides, the CDR3 is TGCGCCAGCAGCTTATTAAGTAGCGGTAGCACAGATACGCAGTATTTT.

The chain has TRBV6-6 and TRBJ2-5; D is unclear. The J call may be incorrect, as the DNA end agrees better with TRBJ2-7. Germline V lookup: CDR1 MNHNY, CDR2 SVGAGI (reference sequence). This CDR3 contains 12 residues. The CDR3 coding sequence is TGTGCCAGCAGTTACGATCCCTACGAGCAGTACTTC. It translates to CASSYDPYEQYF.

V is TRBV20-1 and J is TRBJ1-5; 11 nucleotides align to TRBD1. This CDR3 contains 14 residues. Trimming at V came to 5 bases and at J to 5 bases, leaving 5 bases not matched to a gene. The germline gives CDR1 DFQATT, CDR2 SNEGSKA (reference sequence). The CDR3 DNA follows: TGCAGTGCTGCCCGGACAGGGGGCTATCAGCCCCAGCATTTT. It specifies CSAARTGGYQPQHF.

A remark on this clonotype: At one end, the junction sequence differs from germline, possibly due to a read error. The chain couples TRBV2 to TRBJ2-1; D is possibly TRBD1 (6 bases). With the DNA end fitting TRBJ2-7 better, the J assignment may be wrong. There are 14 residues in the CDR3. Germline V gives CDR1 SNHLY, CDR2 FYNNEI. For the CDR3, the DNA is TGCGCCACCATCAGGGGAGTCTCCTACAATGAGCAGTACTTC. Its protein is CATIRGVSYNEQYF.

The count of this clonotype is one. V and J are TRBV7-3 and TRBJ2-2; 8 positions agree with TRBD2. The ends lost 5 bases at V and 6 bases at J; junction bases unmatched: 17. CDR1 and CDR2 (germline): SGHTA, FQGTGA. The CDR3 has 18 amino acids. The DNA of the CDR3 is TGTGCCAGCAGCCCAGTCTTCAAGCGGGGGAGTATCCCCGGGGAGCTGTTTTTT. Translating gives CASSPVFKRGSIPGELFF.

This chain links TRBV29-1 with TRBJ2-3, with D possibly TRBD1 on 5 matching bases. V lost 6 bases to trimming and J lost 2 bases, with 18 bases between them. CDR3 size: 15 residues. Germline-derived CDR1 and CDR2 are SQVTM and ANQGSEA. CDR3 protein: CSVAQVPKFTDTQYF. CDR3 in DNA: TGCAGCGTAGCACAGGTGCCTAAATTCACAGATACGCAGTATTTT.

The rearrangement links TRBV7-8 to TRBJ1-5; D may be TRBD1 (5 bases). The germline V gene encodes CDR1 SGHVS and CDR2 FQNEAQ. Trimming took 3 bases from V and 4 from J, leaving 13 bases between them. This CDR3 has 15 amino acids. The CDR3 is CASSFAGTLNQPQHF. The CDR3 region has the DNA TGTGCCAGCAGCTTTGCCGGGACTCTAAATCAGCCCCAGCATTTT.

The chain is built from TRBV15 and TRBJ2-5, with TRBD1 identical over 8 bases. Judging by the DNA end, TRBJ2-7 fits better; the J call may be wrong. This CDR3 has 16 residues. Germline CDR1 LNHNV, CDR2 YYDKDF (reference sequence). The CDR3 coding sequence is TGTGCCACCAGCAGAGAACGTTCAGGGGGCTTCTACGAGCAGTACTTC. Its protein is CATSRERSGGFYEQYF.

This clonotype was counted a few times. The V gene is TRBV20-1, the J gene TRBJ2-7; 8 positions match TRBD2. Germline V gene sequence: CDR1 DFQATT, CDR2 SNEGSKA (reference sequence). Trimming cost V 8 bases and J 3 bases; bases outside gene matches: 12. The CDR3 spans 14 residues. The DNA of the CDR3 is TGCAGTCCCCGGGGTGGACTAGCAAACTACGAGCAGTACTTC. This translates into CSPRGGLANYEQYF.

This sequence joins TRBV7-6 and TRBJ2-1; D is unclear. This CDR3 spans 16 amino acids. Per the germline V gene, CDR1 is SGHVS and CDR2 is FNYEAQ. V lost 5 bases, J lost 4 bases, and 18 bases lay in between. The CDR3: CASSQSGVRAYNEQFF. The CDR3 region has the DNA TGTGCCAGCAGCCAATCTGGTGTGCGCGCTTACAATGAGCAGTTCTTC.

A few counts support this clonotype. The chain carries TRBV9 and TRBJ2-7; D uncertain. The germline V gene encodes CDR1 SGDLS and CDR2 YYNGEE. V was shortened by 3 bases and J by 2 bases, with 21 bases between the two germline ends. The CDR3 has 17 residues. In nucleotides, the CDR3 is TGTGCCAGCAGCGAGGGATCAGGAGTTGCAGGAACCTACGAGCAGTACTTC. Translated: CASSEGSGVAGTYEQYF.

The chain uses TRBV7-2 and TRBJ2-5; maybe TRBD1 (6 bases). This CDR3 comprises 15 residues. In germline, CDR1 is SGHTA, CDR2 FQGNSA. Trimming removed 5 bases at V and 11 bases at J, with 24 bases between. Here the CDR3 DNA reads TGTGCCAGCAGCCTCCTAACAGGGTCCTACAATGAGCAGTACTTC. It encodes CASSLLTGSYNEQYF.

J is TRBJ2-1 and V is TRBV29-1; D possibly uses TRBD1 or TRBD2 (5 bases each). The CDR3 is made up of 12 amino acids. Germline V gene sequence: CDR1 SQVTM, CDR2 ANQGSEA. With 4 bases removed from V and 10 bases from J, the gap between germline ends came to 14 bases. This chain's CDR3 is CSVGVPGTEQFF. CDR3 sequence (DNA): TGCAGCGTTGGGGTCCCAGGGACGGAGCAGTTCTTC.

As concerns this clonotype: Possible read error: a much larger clone is one base away. The V gene is TRBV12-3 or TRBV12-4, the J gene TRBJ2-5; possible D gene TRBD1, 6 bases. The CDR3 is 14 amino acids. DNA of the CDR3: TGTACCAGCAGTGGGACATATTCAAAAGAGACCCAGTACTTC. Encoded protein: CTSSGTYSKETQYF.

This chain links TRBV4-2 with TRBJ2-7; TRBD1 matches 10 bases. V lost 1 base, J lost 5 bases, and 8 bases stayed unmatched. Germline CDR1 reads LGHNA; CDR2 reads YNFKEQ. The CDR3 is 16 amino acids. Here the CDR3 reads CASSQALRQGANEQYF. The CDR3 bases are TGTGCCAGCAGCCAAGCCCTACGACAGGGGGCGAACGAGCAGTACTTC.

This clonotype has a single count. The chain uses TRBV7-2 and TRBJ2-2; no firm D call. Trimming left V 2 bases short and J 4 bases short, with 5 bases between. CDR1 is SGHTA and CDR2 is FQGNSA in the germline V gene. The CDR3 length is 13 residues. The CDR3 DNA is TGTGCCAGCAGCTTAAGGGCCACCGGGGAGCTGTTTTTT. Translation gives CASSLRATGELFF. The variable domain in full, with the rest retrieved from reference TRBV7-2 and TRBJ2-2, is GAGVSQSPSNKVTEKGKDVELRCDPISGHTALYWYRQSLGQGLEFLIYFQGNSAPDKSGLPSDRFSAERTGGSVSTLTIQRTQQEDSAVYLCASSLRATGELFFGEGSRLTVL.

The genes are TRBV11-3 and TRBJ2-1; possibly TRBD2 for D (5 bases). Between the trimmed V and J ends, which lost 6 bases and 7 bases, there was a span of 13 bases. The germline gives CDR1 SGHNT, CDR2 YENEEA. CDR3 length equals 13 residues. CDR3 in amino acids: CASRRRRLNEQFF. DNA of the CDR3: TGTGCCAGCAGACGCAGGAGGTTAAATGAGCAGTTCTTC.

The rearrangement links TRBV20-1 to TRBJ2-7; TRBD1 matches at 7 bases. The CDR3 is 15 residues long. Germline CDR1 is DFQATT and CDR2 is SNEGSKA (reference sequence). With 0 bases clipped from V and 3 bases from J, the junction kept 8 bases outside the gene matches. CDR3 amino acids: CSARDGRDRNYEQYF. CDR3 nucleotides: TGCAGTGCTAGAGATGGCAGGGACAGAAACTACGAGCAGTACTTC.

With respect to this clonotype: Relative to the germline gene, one junction end is altered; a read error may explain this. This chain joins TRBV20-1 and TRBJ2-1, with TRBD2 identical over 10 bases. CDR1 and CDR2 (germline): DFQATT, SNEGSKA (reference sequence). This CDR3 is built from 15 residues. The DNA of the CDR3 is TGCAGTGCCACATCGCCGGGACTAGCGTCCAATAAGCAGTTCTTC. The encoded protein is CSATSPGLASNKQFF.

This clonotype was seen more than once but under ten times. This chain joins TRBV7-8 and TRBJ1-5; no clear D gene. Germline CDR1 SGHVS, CDR2 FQNEAQ. V was cut by 1 base and J by 4 bases, with 11 bases left in between. The CDR3 runs 15 residues. The CDR3 here is CASSLVPGGNQPQHF. The DNA of the CDR3 is TGTGCCAGCAGCTTAGTACCGGGTGGGAATCAGCCCCAGCATTTT.

V is TRBV20-1 and J is TRBJ1-5, with D tentatively TRBD1 (6 bases). Per germline, CDR1 DFQATT and CDR2 SNEGSKA (reference sequence). Trimming took off 5 bases at V and 4 bases at J, with 18 bases between the two ends. The CDR3 contains 15 residues. The CDR3 protein is CSAQETGRGNQPQHF. The CDR3 DNA follows: TGCAGTGCTCAAGAAACAGGGAGGGGGAATCAGCCCCAGCATTTT.

This clonotype was recorded a few times. The chain has TRBV7-2 and TRBJ2-3; TRBD2 aligns across 7 bases. This CDR3 has 14 amino acids. V was clipped by 10 bases and J by 5 bases; unmatched bases: 12. Germline assignment: CDR1 SGHTA and CDR2 FQGNSA. CDR3: CATHPAGAKDTQYF. The CDR3 DNA is TGTGCCACTCACCCGGCGGGAGCTAAAGATACGCAGTATTTT.

The chain recombines TRBV29-1 with TRBJ2-3; 10 nucleotides agree with TRBD2. With V trimmed by 7 bases and J by 2 bases, 6 bases remained unmatched. The length of the CDR3 is 14 residues. Per the germline V gene, CDR1 is SQVTM and CDR2 is ANQGSEA. The CDR3 reads CSAPGLATTDTQYF. CDR3 in DNA: TGCAGCGCACCGGGACTAGCGACCACAGATACGCAGTATTTT.

The rearrangement uses TRBV12-3 or TRBV12-4 and TRBJ2-7; D not resolved. Trimming stripped 3 bases from V and 4 bases from J, with 16 bases between. CDR3 length equals 15 residues. The CDR3 coding sequence is TGTGCCAGCAGTTTCGCCGGCCTGGGATCGTACGAGCAGTACTTC. This gives the protein CASSFAGLGSYEQYF.